These T cell receptor beta chains were read from a single sample in a study of T cells in Graves' hyperthyroidism and ophthalmopathy. From the multiplex PCR reads, TCRdb called clonotypes with MiXCR, one entry per CDR3 protein. The sample contains hundreds of thousands of distinct CDR3 sequences, approximately 15% of which appear only once. The sequenced sample was blood. All receptors come from a woman under 30 with Graves' hyperthyroidism. Both conserved end residues are part of each CDR3. The D gene is left open where the match is weak. Only some rows state a clone size, as once, few, many or a class for expanded clones.

- many TRBJ1-1 TRBV12-3/TRBV12-4 CASSSQTDSEAFF TGTGCCAGCAGCTCGCAGACAGACAGTGAAGCTTTCTTT
TRBD1 many TRBJ2-3 TRBV27 CASSLRGVHTGTGTDTQYF TGTGCCAGCAGTTTAAGGGGCGTCCATACCGGGACAGGAACAGATACGCAGTATTTT
- many TRBJ1-5 TRBV30 CAWSVRAGVPQHF TGTGCCTGGAGTGTACGGGCAGGGGTCCCCCAGCATTTT
- - TRBJ1-1 TRBV20-1 CSPTPRGGTNTEAFF TGCAGTCCTACCCCCAGGGGTGGGACGAACACTGAAGCTTTCTTT
TRBD2 - TRBJ2-1 TRBV24-1 CATPILLAVWRNEQFF TGTGCCACCCCCATCCTACTAGCGGTTTGGAGGAATGAGCAGTTCTTC
- many TRBJ2-1 TRBV20-1 CSAHDWVNEQFF TGCAGTGCCCACGACTGGGTCAATGAGCAGTTCTTC
- - TRBJ1-1 TRBV29-1 CSVEGGGANTEAFF TGCAGCGTTGAAGGAGGGGGGGCGAACACTGAAGCTTTCTTT
TRBD2 - TRBJ2-5 TRBV3-1 CASSQDFRAGVGETQYF TGTGCCAGCAGCCAAGATTTCAGGGCGGGAGTCGGTGAGACCCAGTACTTC
TRBD2 - TRBJ2-1 TRBV2 CASSERMAGGVYNEQFF TGTGCCAGCAGTGAACGGATGGCGGGAGGGGTCTACAATGAGCAGTTCTTC
TRBD2 few TRBJ2-1 TRBV7-3 CASSLRAPKTSGRSSYNEQFF TGTGCCAGCAGCTTAAGGGCCCCGAAGACTAGCGGGAGATCGTCCTACAATGAGCAGTTCTTC
- many TRBJ1-2 TRBV5-4 CASSLSDEQGYYGYTF TGTGCCAGCAGCCTGTCCGACGAACAGGGTTACTATGGCTACACCTTC
TRBD2 - TRBJ2-1 TRBV24-1 CATSDPGLAGVHEQFF TGTGCCACCAGTGATCCGGGACTAGCGGGAGTGCATGAGCAGTTCTTC
- many TRBJ1-5 TRBV30 CAWSAPGRWNSNQPQHF TGTGCCTGGAGTGCCCCGGGACGGTGGAATAGCAATCAGCCCCAGCATTTT
- - TRBJ1-2 TRBV5-1 CASSLGQHDYGYTF TGCGCCAGCAGCTTGGGACAGCACGACTATGGCTACACCTTC
- many TRBJ2-3 TRBV7-7 CASSLTEKADTQYF TGTGCCAGCAGCCTGACAGAAAAAGCAGATACGCAGTATTTT
- few TRBJ1-6 TRBV7-8 CASSTSRARGNSPLHF TGTGCCAGCAGCACGTCGCGGGCAAGAGGAAATTCACCCCTCCACTTT
- - TRBJ1-6 TRBV7-6 CASSQSTWDSPLHF TGTGCCAGCAGCCAAAGCACTTGGGACTCACCCCTCCACTTT
- - TRBJ1-4 TRBV6-1 CAGRPFETVNEKLFF TGTGCCGGCCGCCCCTTCGAGACAGTGAATGAAAAACTGTTTTTT
- many TRBJ2-7 TRBV27 CASSLPGPSYEQYF TGTGCCAGCAGTTTACCGGGACCTTCCTACGAGCAGTACTTC
- - TRBJ1-5 TRBV27 CASSRDGYNQPQHF TGTGCCAGCAGCCGGGACGGATACAATCAGCCCCAGCATTTT
- - TRBJ2-3 TRBV20-1 CSAAGTPYTDTQYF TGCAGTGCTGCCGGGACTCCTTATACAGATACGCAGTATTTT
- - TRBJ1-1 TRBV25-1 CASSPYGLQGLSTEAFF TGTGCCAGCAGTCCCTATGGTCTACAGGGATTGAGCACTGAAGCTTTCTTT
- - TRBJ2-1 TRBV12-3/TRBV12-4 CASSLVQGWDNEQFF TGTGCCAGCAGTTTAGTGCAGGGGTGGGACAATGAGCAGTTCTTC
TRBD2 many TRBJ2-2 TRBV14 CASSRTSGLNTGELFF TGTGCCAGCAGCCGGACTAGCGGGTTGAACACCGGGGAGCTGTTTTTT
- few TRBJ1-2 TRBV7-9 CASGLAQDKSHGYTF TGTGCCAGCGGCCTAGCACAGGACAAGTCTCATGGCTACACCTTC
TRBD2 few TRBJ2-2 TRBV20-1 CSARVGRSNTGELFF TGCAGTGCTAGAGTCGGGAGGTCGAACACCGGGGAGCTGTTTTTT
- many TRBJ2-5 TRBV5-6 CASRRTYQSETQYF TGTGCCAGCAGGAGGACTTACCAGTCGGAGACCCAGTACTTC
- - TRBJ2-1 TRBV19 CASALGFDSYNEQFF TGTGCCAGTGCCCTCGGCTTTGACTCCTACAATGAGCAGTTCTTC
- many TRBJ1-1 TRBV18 CASSPDRGAAEAFF TGTGCCAGCTCACCCGATAGGGGGGCCGCTGAAGCTTTCTTT
- - TRBJ1-4 TRBV6-1 CASSELWDSPGKKLFF TGTGCCAGCAGTGAGTTGTGGGACTCCCCCGGCAAAAAACTGTTTTTT